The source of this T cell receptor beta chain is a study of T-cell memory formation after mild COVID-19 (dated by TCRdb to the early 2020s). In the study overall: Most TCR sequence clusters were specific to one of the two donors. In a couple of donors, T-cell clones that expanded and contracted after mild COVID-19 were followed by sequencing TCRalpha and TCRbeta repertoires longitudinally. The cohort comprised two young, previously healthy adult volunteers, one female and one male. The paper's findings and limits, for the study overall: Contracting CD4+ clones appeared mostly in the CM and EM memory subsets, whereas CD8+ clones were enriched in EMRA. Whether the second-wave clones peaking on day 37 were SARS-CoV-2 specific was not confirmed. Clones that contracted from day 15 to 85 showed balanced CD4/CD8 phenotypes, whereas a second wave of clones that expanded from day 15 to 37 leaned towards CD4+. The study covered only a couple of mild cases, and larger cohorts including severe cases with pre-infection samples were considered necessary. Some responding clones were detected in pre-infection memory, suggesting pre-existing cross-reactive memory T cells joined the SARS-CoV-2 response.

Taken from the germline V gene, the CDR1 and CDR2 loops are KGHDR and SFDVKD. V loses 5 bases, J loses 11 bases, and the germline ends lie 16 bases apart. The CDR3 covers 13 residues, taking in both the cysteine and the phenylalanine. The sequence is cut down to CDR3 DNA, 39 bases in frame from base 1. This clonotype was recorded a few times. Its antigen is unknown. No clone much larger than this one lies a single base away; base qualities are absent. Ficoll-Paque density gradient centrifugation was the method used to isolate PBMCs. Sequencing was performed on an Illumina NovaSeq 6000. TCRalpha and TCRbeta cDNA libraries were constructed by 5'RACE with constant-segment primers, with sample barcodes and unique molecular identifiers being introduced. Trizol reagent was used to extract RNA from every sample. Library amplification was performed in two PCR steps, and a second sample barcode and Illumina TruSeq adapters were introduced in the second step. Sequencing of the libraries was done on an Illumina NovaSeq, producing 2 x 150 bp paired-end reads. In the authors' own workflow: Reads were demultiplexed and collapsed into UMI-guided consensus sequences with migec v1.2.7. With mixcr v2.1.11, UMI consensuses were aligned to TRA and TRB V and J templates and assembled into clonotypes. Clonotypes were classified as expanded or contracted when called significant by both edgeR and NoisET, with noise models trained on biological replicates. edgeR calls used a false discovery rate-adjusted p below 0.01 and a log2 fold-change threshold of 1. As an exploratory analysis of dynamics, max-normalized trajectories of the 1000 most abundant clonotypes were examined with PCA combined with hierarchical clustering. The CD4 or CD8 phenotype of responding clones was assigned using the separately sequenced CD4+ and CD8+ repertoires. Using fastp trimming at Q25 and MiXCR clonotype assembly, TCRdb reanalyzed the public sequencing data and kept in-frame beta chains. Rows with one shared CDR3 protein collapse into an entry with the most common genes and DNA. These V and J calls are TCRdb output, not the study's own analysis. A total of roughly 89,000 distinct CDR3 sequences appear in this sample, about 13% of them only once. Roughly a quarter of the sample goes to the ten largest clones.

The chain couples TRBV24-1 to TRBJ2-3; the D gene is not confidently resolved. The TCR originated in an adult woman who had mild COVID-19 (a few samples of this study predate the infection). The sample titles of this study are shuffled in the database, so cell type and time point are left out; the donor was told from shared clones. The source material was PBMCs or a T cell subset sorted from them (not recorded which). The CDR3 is CATSGLLVDQQYF. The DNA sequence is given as TGTGCCACCAGTGGGTTACTTGTCGACCAGCAGTATTTT.